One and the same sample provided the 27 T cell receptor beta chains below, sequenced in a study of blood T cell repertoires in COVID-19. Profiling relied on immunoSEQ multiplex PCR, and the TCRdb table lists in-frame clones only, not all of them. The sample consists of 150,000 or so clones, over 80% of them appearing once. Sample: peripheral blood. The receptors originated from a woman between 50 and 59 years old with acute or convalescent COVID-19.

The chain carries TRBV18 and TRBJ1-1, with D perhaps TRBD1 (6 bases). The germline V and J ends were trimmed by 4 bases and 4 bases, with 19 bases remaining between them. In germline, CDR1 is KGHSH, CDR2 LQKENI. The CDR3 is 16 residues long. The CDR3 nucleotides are TGTGCCAGCTCACAGATGAGAACAGGGTCTGGCACTGAAGCTTTCTTT. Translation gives CASSQMRTGSGTEAFF.

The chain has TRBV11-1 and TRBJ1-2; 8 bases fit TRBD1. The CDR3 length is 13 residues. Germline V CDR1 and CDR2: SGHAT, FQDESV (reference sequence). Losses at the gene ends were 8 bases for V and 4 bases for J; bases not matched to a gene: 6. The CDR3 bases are TGTGCCAGCGGCGACAGGGGCGTCTATGGCTACACCTTC. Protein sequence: CASGDRGVYGYTF.

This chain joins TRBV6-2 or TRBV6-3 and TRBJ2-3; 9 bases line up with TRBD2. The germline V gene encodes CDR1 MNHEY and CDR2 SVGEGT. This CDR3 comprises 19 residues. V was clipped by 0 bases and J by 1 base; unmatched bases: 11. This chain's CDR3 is CASSYSSKGGRAGTDTQYF. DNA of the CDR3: TGTGCCAGCAGTTACTCGAGTAAAGGCGGGAGGGCGGGCACAGATACGCAGTATTTT.

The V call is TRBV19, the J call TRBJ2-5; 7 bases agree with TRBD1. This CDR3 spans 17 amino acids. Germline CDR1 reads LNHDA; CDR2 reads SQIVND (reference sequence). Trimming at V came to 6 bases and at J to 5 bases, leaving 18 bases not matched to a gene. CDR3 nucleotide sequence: TGTGCCAGTAGGCCCAAGGACTGGGTGACAGGGTCGGAGACCCAGTACTTC. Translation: CASRPKDWVTGSETQYF.

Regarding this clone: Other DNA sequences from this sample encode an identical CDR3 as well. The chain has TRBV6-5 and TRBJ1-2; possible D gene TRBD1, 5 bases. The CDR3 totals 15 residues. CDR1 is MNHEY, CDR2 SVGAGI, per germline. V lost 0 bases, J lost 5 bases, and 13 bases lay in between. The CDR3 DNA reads TGTGCCAGCAGTTACTCCGGGCAGGGAGGATATGGCTACACCTTC. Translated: CASSYSGQGGYGYTF.

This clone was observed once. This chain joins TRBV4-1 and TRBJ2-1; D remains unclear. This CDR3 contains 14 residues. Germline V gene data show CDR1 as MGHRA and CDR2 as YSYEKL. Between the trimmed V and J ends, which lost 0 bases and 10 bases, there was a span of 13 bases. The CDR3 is CASSQEFSAVEQFF. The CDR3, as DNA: TGCGCCAGCAGCCAAGAATTTTCTGCAGTCGAGCAGTTCTTC.

The CDR3 loop is CASSFNRGLRTEAFF. CDR3 DNA: TGCGCCAGCAGCTTCAACAGGGGGCTGAGGACTGAAGCTTTCTTT. This sequence joins TRBV5-1 and TRBJ1-1; 9 nucleotides align to TRBD1. This CDR3 has 15 residues. Trimming removed 2 bases from V and 5 bases from J; junction bases left unmatched: 7. Germline CDR1 and CDR2: SGHRS and YFSETQ.

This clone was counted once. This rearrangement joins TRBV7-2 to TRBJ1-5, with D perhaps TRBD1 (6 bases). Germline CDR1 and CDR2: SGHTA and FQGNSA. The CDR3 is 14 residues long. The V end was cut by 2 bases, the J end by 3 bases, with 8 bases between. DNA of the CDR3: TGTGCCAGCAGCTTAACAGGGTACAATCAGCCCCAGCATTTT. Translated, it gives CASSLTGYNQPQHF.

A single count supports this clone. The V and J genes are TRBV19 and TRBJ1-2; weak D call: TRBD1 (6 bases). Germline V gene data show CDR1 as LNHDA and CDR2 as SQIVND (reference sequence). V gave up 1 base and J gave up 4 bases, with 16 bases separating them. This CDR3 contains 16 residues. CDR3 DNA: TGTGCCAGTAGTATAGGAAGTGGGGGCGACGCCTATGGCTACACCTTC. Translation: CASSIGSGGDAYGYTF.

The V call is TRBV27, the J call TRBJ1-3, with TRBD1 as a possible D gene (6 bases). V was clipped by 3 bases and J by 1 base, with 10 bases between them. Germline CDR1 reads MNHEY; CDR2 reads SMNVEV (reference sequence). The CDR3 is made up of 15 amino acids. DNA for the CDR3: TGTGCCAGCAGTTTCTTCGGACAGTCTGGAAACACCATATATTTT. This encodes CASSFFGQSGNTIYF.

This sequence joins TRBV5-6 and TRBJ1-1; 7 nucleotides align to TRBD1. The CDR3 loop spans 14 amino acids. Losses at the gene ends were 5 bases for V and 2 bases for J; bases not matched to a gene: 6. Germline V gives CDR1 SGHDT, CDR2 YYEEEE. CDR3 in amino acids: CASRKGAGNTEAFF. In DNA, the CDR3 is TGTGCCAGCAGAAAGGGGGCAGGAAACACTGAAGCTTTCTTT. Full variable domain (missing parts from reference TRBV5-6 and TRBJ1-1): DAGVTQSPTHLIKTRGQQVTLRCSPKSGHDTVSWYQQALGQGPQFIFQYYEEEERQRGNFPDRFSGHQFPNYSSELNVNALLLGDSALYLCASRKGAGNTEAFFGQGTRLTVV.

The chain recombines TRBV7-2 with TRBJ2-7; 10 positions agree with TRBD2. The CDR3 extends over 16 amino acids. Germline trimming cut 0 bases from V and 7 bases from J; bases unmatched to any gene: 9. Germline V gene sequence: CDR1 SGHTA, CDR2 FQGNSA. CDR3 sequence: CASSLAHSGRAGEQYF. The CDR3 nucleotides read TGTGCCAGCAGCTTAGCGCACAGCGGGAGGGCCGGGGAGCAGTACTTC.

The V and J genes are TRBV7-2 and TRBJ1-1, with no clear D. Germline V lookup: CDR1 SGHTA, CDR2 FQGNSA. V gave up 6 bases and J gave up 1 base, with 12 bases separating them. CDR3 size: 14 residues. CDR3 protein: CASRPGRENTEAFF. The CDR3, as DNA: TGTGCCAGCAGACCCGGGAGAGAGAACACTGAAGCTTTCTTT.

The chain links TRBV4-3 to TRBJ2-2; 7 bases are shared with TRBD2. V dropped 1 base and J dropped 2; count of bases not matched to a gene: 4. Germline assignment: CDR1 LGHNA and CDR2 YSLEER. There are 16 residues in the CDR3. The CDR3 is CASSQGRLANTGELFF. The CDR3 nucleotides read TGCGCCAGCAGCCAAGGTCGACTAGCAAACACCGGGGAGCTGTTTTTT.

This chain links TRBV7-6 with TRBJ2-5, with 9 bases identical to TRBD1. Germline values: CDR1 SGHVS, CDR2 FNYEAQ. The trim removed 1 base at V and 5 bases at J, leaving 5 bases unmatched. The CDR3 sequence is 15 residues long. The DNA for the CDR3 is TGTGCCAGCAGCTTAGAGGGACAGGGTAGGGAGACCCAGTACTTC. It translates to CASSLEGQGRETQYF. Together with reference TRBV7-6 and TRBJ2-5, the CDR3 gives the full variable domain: GAGVSQSPRYKVTKRGQDVALRCDPISGHVSLYWYRQALGQGPEFLTYFNYEAQQDKSGLPNDRFSAERPEGSISTLTIQRTEQRDSAMYRCASSLEGQGRETQYFGPGTRLLVL.

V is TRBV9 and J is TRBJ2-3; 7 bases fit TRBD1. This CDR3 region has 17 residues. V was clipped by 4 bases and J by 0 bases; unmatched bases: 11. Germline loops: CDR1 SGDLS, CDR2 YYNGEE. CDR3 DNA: TGTGCCAGCAGCTCAACCTTGAGGGGGCCTAGCACAGATACGCAGTATTTT. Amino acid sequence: CASSSTLRGPSTDTQYF.

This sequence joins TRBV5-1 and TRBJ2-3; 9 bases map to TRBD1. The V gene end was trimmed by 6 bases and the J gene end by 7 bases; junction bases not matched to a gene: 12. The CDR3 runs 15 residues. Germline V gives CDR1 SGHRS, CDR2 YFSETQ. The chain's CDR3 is CASTTQGANKNTQYF. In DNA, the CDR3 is TGCGCCAGCACCACACAGGGGGCGAATAAGAATACGCAGTATTTT.

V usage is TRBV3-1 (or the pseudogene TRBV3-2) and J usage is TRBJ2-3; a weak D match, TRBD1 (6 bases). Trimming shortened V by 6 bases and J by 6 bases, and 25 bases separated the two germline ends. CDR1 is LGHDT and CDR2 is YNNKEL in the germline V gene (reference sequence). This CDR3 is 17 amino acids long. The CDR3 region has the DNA TGTGCCAGCAGATACAAGGCAGGCAGGGGCCTCGGGGATACGCAGTATTTT. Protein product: CASRYKAGRGLGDTQYF.

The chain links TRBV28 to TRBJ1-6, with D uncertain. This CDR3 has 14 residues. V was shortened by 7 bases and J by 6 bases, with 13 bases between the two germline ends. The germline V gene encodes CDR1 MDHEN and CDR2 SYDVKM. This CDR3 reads CASKWAESNSPLHF. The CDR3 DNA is TGTGCCAGCAAGTGGGCAGAGAGTAATTCACCCCTCCACTTT.

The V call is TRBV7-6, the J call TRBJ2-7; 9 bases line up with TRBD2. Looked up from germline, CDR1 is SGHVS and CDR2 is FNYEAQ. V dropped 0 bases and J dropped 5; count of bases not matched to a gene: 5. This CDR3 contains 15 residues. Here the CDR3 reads CASSLAPAGGDEQYF. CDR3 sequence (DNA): TGTGCCAGCAGCTTAGCACCAGCGGGGGGCGACGAGCAGTACTTC.

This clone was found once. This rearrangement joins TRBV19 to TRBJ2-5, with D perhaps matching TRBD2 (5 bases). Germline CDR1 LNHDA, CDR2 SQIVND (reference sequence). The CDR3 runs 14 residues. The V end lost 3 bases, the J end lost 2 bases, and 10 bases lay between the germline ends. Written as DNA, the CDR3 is TGTGCCAGTAGTATGTACCTAGCACAAGAGACCCAGTACTTC. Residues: CASSMYLAQETQYF.

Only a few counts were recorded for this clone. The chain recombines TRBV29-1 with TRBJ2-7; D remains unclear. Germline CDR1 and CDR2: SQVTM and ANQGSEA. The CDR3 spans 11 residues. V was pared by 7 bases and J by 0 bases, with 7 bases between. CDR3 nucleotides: TGCAGCGCGGCTAGCTCCTACGAGCAGTACTTC. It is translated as CSAASSYEQYF.

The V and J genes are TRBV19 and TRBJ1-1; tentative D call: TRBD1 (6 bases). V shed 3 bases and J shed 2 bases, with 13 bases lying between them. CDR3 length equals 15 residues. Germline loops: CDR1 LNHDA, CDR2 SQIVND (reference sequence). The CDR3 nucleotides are TGTGCCAGTAGTATTCGCGGACAGAAAAACACTGAAGCTTTCTTT. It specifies CASSIRGQKNTEAFF.

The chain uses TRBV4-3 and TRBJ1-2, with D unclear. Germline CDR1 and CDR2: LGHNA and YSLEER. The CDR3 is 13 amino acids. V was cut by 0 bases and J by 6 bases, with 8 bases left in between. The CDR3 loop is CASSQDRGDGYTF. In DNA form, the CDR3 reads TGCGCCAGCAGCCAAGATCGGGGAGATGGCTACACCTTC.

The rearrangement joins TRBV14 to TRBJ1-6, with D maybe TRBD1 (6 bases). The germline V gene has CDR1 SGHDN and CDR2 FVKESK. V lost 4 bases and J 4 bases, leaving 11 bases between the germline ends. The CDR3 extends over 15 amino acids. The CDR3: CASSRLDSYNSPLHF. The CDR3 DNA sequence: TGTGCCAGCAGCCGATTGGACAGTTATAATTCACCCCTCCACTTT.

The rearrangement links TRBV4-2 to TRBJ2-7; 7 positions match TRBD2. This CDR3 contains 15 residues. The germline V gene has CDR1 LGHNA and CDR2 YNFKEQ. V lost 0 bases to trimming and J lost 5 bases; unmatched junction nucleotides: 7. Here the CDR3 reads CASSQEGGTGNEQYF. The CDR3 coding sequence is TGTGCCAGCAGCCAAGAGGGGGGGACTGGAAACGAGCAGTACTTC.

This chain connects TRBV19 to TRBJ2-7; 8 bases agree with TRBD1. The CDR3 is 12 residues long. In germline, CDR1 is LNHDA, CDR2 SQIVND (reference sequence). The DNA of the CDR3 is TGTGCGAGGGGACAGGACTCCTACGAGCAGTACTTC. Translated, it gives CARGQDSYEQYF.